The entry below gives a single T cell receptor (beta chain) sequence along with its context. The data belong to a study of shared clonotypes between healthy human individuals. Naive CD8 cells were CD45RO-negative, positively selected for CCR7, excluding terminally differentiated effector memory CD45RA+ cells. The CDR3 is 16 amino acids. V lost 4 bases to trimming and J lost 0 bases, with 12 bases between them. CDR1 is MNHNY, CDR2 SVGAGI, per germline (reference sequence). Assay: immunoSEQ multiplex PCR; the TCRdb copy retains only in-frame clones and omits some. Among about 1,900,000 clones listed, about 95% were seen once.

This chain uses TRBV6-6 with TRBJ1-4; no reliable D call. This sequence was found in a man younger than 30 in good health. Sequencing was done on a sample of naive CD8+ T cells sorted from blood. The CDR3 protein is CASSSAADSTNEKLFF. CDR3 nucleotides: TGTGCCAGCAGTTCCGCAGCGGACTCAACTAATGAAAAACTGTTTTTT.